The 4 T cell receptor beta chains below come from one sample, sequenced in a study of OX40 agonist ivuxolimab in advanced cancers. Clones were sequenced by immunoSEQ multiplex PCR, and TCRdb holds only the in-frame ones, with some missing. The sample yields about 71,000 clones, 85% to 95% seen once. The sample consisted of CD4+ or CD8+ T cells sorted from blood, taken in a trial of the OX40 agonist ivuxolimab. These receptors were obtained from an adult with an advanced solid tumor such as melanoma, head and neck, liver or kidney cancer.

V gene TRBV7-9 combines with J gene TRBJ2-7; 7 bases agree with TRBD1. The CDR3 has 15 residues. Germline assignment: CDR1 SEHNR and CDR2 FQNEAQ (reference sequence). V gave up 4 bases and J gave up 6 bases; unmatched junction bases: 12. The CDR3 reads CASSSQQGTPREQYF. CDR3 DNA sequence: TGTGCCAGCAGCTCGCAACAGGGGACCCCACGCGAGCAGTACTTC. The whole variable domain, filled in from reference TRBV7-9 and TRBJ2-7, reads DTGVSQNPRHKITKRGQNVTFRCDPISEHNRLYWYRQTLGQGPEFLTYFQNEAQLEKSRLLSDRFSAERPKGSFSTLEIQRTEQGDSAMYLCASSSQQGTPREQYFGPGTRLTVT.

This sequence joins TRBV19 and TRBJ2-1, with 7 bases fitting TRBD2. Germline CDR1 reads LNHDA; CDR2 reads SQIVND (reference sequence). CDR3 length: 15 residues. The V and J ends lost 2 bases and 5 bases, in that order; junction bases with no gene match: 6. The CDR3 DNA sequence: TGTGCCAGTAGTATAATGGCGGGAGTTAACAATGAGCAGTTCTTC. Protein product: CASSIMAGVNNEQFF.

The CDR3 sequence: CASSETGFYGYTF. The CDR3 nucleotides read TGTGCCAGCAGTGAGACCGGGTTCTATGGCTACACCTTC. The V call is TRBV6-1, the J call TRBJ1-2; D gene uncertain. This CDR3 comprises 13 residues. Trimming removed 3 bases at V and 4 bases at J, with 9 bases between. Germline loops: CDR1 MNHNS, CDR2 SASEGT.

The chain uses TRBV11-2 and TRBJ2-1; 8 bases match TRBD1. The ends lost 0 bases at V and 4 bases at J; junction bases unmatched: 5. This CDR3 contains 16 residues. The V gene's germline CDR1 is SGHAT and CDR2 FQNNGV. The CDR3 DNA sequence: TGTGCCAGCAGCTTAGACGGGACAGGATATTACAATGAGCAGTTCTTC. Its protein product is CASSLDGTGYYNEQFF.